The next 4 T cell receptor beta chains were all read from a single sample in a study of T cell repertoires in cytomegalovirus infection. TCRdb independently ran MiXCR on the reads; one entry per CDR3 protein. The sample records more than 140,000 distinct CDR3 sequences, 5% to 6.5% being singletons. Sequenced input: PBMCs. The receptor set was obtained from a human donor in good health (CMV status not recorded). Some clones in this sample may be carry-over from other donors' samples.

This clonotype appeared many times. The rearrangement uses TRBV7-2 and TRBJ1-1; maybe TRBD1 (6 bases). The germline V and J ends were trimmed by 7 bases and 3 bases, with 18 bases remaining between them. The germline CDR1 and CDR2 sequences are SGHTA and FQGNSA. This CDR3 contains 15 residues. CDR3 region: CASILPTGFYTEAFF. The CDR3 DNA sequence: TGTGCCAGCATCCTCCCGACAGGCTTTTACACTGAAGCTTTCTTT.

This clonotype has ten or more counts. V and J are TRBV7-6 and TRBJ2-3, with TRBD2 matching 13 bases. The CDR3 runs 16 residues. The trim removed 3 bases at V and 7 bases at J, leaving 7 bases unmatched. Germline values: CDR1 SGHVS, CDR2 FNYEAQ. The CDR3 DNA follows: TGTGCCAGCAGCTTTCCGGGACTAGCGGGGAAAAATACGCAGTATTTT. Translating it yields CASSFPGLAGKNTQYF.

In its sample, this clonotype was seen many times. The chain recombines TRBV28 with TRBJ2-7; D remains ambiguous. V shed 6 bases and J shed 12 bases, with 21 bases lying between them. Looked up from germline, CDR1 is MDHEN and CDR2 is SYDVKM. This CDR3 is built from 13 residues. The CDR3 protein is CASSTDRPPTRYF. The CDR3 DNA is TGTGCCAGCAGCACCGATAGGCCCCCGACACGGTACTTC.

This clonotype has at least ten counts. This chain connects TRBV7-9 to TRBJ2-5; no reliable D call. The V end lost 2 bases, the J end lost 5 bases, and 9 bases lay between the germline ends. Per germline, CDR1 SEHNR and CDR2 FQNEAQ (reference sequence). This CDR3 has 13 amino acids. This CDR3 is CASSLLGFETQYF. The CDR3 region has the DNA TGTGCCAGCAGCTTACTGGGGTTTGAGACCCAGTACTTC.